This is a list of T cell receptor beta chains from one sample in a study of CD8 T cells in Susac syndrome. Each CDR3 protein is one row after TCRdb ran MiXCR on the immunoSEQ multiplex PCR reads. The table records about 250,000 distinct CDR3 sequences, roughly 95% of them present only once. Sequencing used CD4+ T cells from PBMCs. The source is a human donor with multiple sclerosis. Both conserved end residues are part of each CDR3. D genes are given only for firm matches. The size field is filled for only some rows; it gives once, few, many or a size class.

.	.	14	TRBV4-1	TRBJ2-1	CASSQDLVSNEQFF	TGCGCCAGCAGCCAAGATTTGGTTAGCAATGAGCAGTTCTTC
.	.	15	TRBV27	TRBJ2-3	CASSPLASPRDTQYF	TGTGCCAGCAGTCCTCTAGCATCTCCCAGGGATACGCAGTATTTT
TRBD1	.	15	TRBV30	TRBJ2-3	CAWSSRQGAGDTQYF	TGTGCCTGGAGTTCGAGACAGGGGGCAGGGGATACGCAGTATTTT
.	once	13	TRBV28	TRBJ1-5	CASSTRRLQPQHF	TGTGCCAGCAGTACCAGGAGGTTACAGCCCCAGCATTTT
.	.	12	TRBV12-3/TRBV12-4	TRBJ2-7	CASSRTLYEQYF	TGTGCCAGCAGCCGGACCCTCTACGAGCAGTACTTC
.	.	16	TRBV2	TRBJ1-3	CASSESPGISGNTIYF	TGTGCCAGCAGTGAATCCCCAGGTATCTCTGGAAACACCATATATTTT
.	.	14	TRBV5-4	TRBJ1-3	CASSLQGSGNTIYF	TGTGCCAGCAGCTTACAGGGCTCTGGAAACACCATATATTTT
.	.	14	TRBV4-1	TRBJ1-4	CASSLRSREEKLFF	TGCGCCAGCAGCCTCCGATCGAGGGAGGAAAAACTGTTTTTT
TRBD2	.	14	TRBV5-1	TRBJ2-1	CASSLEGLVNEQFF	TGCGCCAGCAGCTTGGAGGGACTAGTCAATGAGCAGTTCTTC
.	.	14	TRBV12-3/TRBV12-4	TRBJ1-1	CASSLPQGNTEAFF	TGTGCCAGCAGTTTACCACAGGGGAACACTGAAGCTTTCTTT
.	.	14	TRBV7-2	TRBJ2-2	CASSLYSHSGELFF	TGTGCCAGCAGCTTATACTCGCACTCCGGGGAGCTGTTTTTT
.	.	15	TRBV6-5	TRBJ1-1	CASSRGRGASTEAFF	TGTGCCAGCAGTAGAGGTAGGGGCGCGAGCACTGAAGCTTTCTTT
.	once	11	TRBV7-9	TRBJ1-2	CASSSSGGYTF	TGTGCCAGCAGCTCAAGTGGTGGCTACACCTTC
.	.	12	TRBV18	TRBJ2-1	CASSPRRDEQFF	TGTGCCAGCTCACCAAGGAGGGATGAGCAGTTCTTC
.	.	14	TRBV9	TRBJ2-3	CASSALHTTDTQYF	TGTGCCAGCAGCGCGCTCCATACCACAGATACGCAGTATTTT
.	.	14	TRBV3-1	TRBJ1-1	CASSPTFSSTEAFF	TGTGCCAGCAGCCCGACCTTTTCGAGCACTGAAGCTTTCTTT
TRBD2	.	15	TRBV12-3/TRBV12-4	TRBJ2-7	CASSSHSGGTYEQYF	TGTGCCAGCAGTTCGCATAGCGGGGGAACCTACGAGCAGTACTTC
TRBD1	.	18	TRBV10-3	TRBJ2-2	CAISDHQTGAGKAGELFF	TGTGCCATCAGTGACCATCAGACAGGGGCAGGGAAAGCCGGGGAGCTGTTTTTT
.	.	11	TRBV30	TRBJ1-2	CAWSERAGYTF	TGTGCCTGGAGTGAGCGGGCTGGCTACACTTTC
TRBD2	.	15	TRBV9	TRBJ2-1	CASSVETSGPIEQFF	TGTGCCAGCAGCGTAGAGACTAGCGGCCCAATTGAGCAGTTCTTC
.	.	14	TRBV5-1	TRBJ1-1	CASSLVGPPGLAFF	TGCGCCAGCAGCTTGGTGGGTCCTCCAGGGTTGGCTTTCTTT
.	.	16	TRBV7-8	TRBJ2-7	CASSFLGGTSSYEQYF	TGTGCCAGCAGCTTCCTAGGCGGGACATCCTCCTACGAGCAGTACTTC
.	.	12	TRBV10-3	TRBJ2-1	CAVGTETNEQFF	TGTGCCGTCGGGACGGAGACCAATGAGCAGTTCTTC
TRBD1	.	13	TRBV5-1	TRBJ1-5	CASSSGGGQPQHF	TGCGCCAGCAGCTCAGGGGGCGGGCAGCCCCAGCATTTT
.	.	15	TRBV10-3	TRBJ1-2	CAISESRDGAWSYTF	TGTGCCATCAGTGAGTCAAGGGACGGTGCCTGGAGCTACACCTTC
.	.	13	TRBV6-5	TRBJ1-1	CASSSSRGTEAFF	TGTGCCAGCAGTTCGTCCCGGGGGACTGAAGCTTTCTTT
TRBD1	.	15	TRBV9	TRBJ1-2	CASIHKTGGFYGYTF	TGTGCCAGCATTCACAAGACAGGGGGCTTCTATGGCTACACCTTC
.	.	13	TRBV5-1	TRBJ2-5	CASTRWGQETQYF	TGCGCCAGCACCCGGTGGGGCCAAGAGACCCAGTACTTC
.	.	12	TRBV20-1	TRBJ2-1	CSAPDYSNEQFF	TGCAGTGCTCCGGACTATTCTAATGAGCAGTTCTTC
TRBD1	.	15	TRBV5-1	TRBJ1-1	CASSLGAAGGGEAFF	TGCGCCAGCAGCTTAGGAGCTGCAGGGGGCGGTGAAGCTTTCTTT
TRBD1	.	14	TRBV9	TRBJ2-2	CASSVTQGTGELFF	TGTGCCAGCAGCGTAACACAGGGGACCGGGGAGCTGTTTTTT
.	.	15	TRBV9	TRBJ1-3	CASSAASGQFSAIYF	TGTGCCAGCAGCGCCGCCTCTGGACAGTTTAGCGCCATATATTTT
.	.	13	TRBV10-3	TRBJ2-1	CAITKGWDNEQFF	TGTGCCATCACGAAGGGTTGGGACAATGAGCAGTTCTTC
.	.	13	TRBV28	TRBJ1-1	CASSLGINTEAFF	TGTGCCAGCAGTTTGGGGATTAACACTGAAGCTTTCTTT
.	.	13	TRBV12-3/TRBV12-4	TRBJ2-1	CASRRTGSNEQFF	TGTGCCAGCCGTCGGACTGGAAGCAATGAGCAGTTCTTC
TRBD2	.	16	TRBV7-9	TRBJ2-3	CASSILAGASTDTQYF	TGTGCCAGCAGCATCCTAGCGGGAGCTAGCACAGATACGCAGTATTTT
.	.	12	TRBV7-9	TRBJ1-2	CASSSLPGGYTF	TGTGCCAGCAGCTCCCTCCCTGGCGGCTACACCTTC
.	few	13	TRBV7-9	TRBJ1-1	CASSLRADTEAFF	TGTGCCAGCAGCTTAAGGGCGGACACTGAAGCTTTCTTT